Given below is one T cell receptor (beta chain) in context. Its target is not known. The sample comes from a study of graft-versus-host responses after intestinal transplantation. Trimming cost V 2 bases and J 0 bases, with 8 bases left between them. The germline V gene has CDR1 KGHSH and CDR2 LQKENI. This CDR3 contains 15 residues. The table came from immunoSEQ multiplex PCR; TCRdb's copy has only in-frame clones and leaves some out. Of approximately 88,000 clones in the sample, approximately 94% were seen once. Study observations and caveats: Across patients carrying graft-donor T cell macrochimerism, allografts held high graft-versus-host to host-versus-graft clonal ratios.

The input for sequencing was unstimulated CD4+ T cells sorted from spleen or lymph node cells, taken before transplant. This clonotype was sampled from a human donor who was the organ donor for an intestinal transplant. V and J are TRBV18 and TRBJ2-1; D call uncertain. The DNA of the CDR3 is TGTGCCAGCTCACCAGCCATTAGCTCCTACAATGAGCAGTTCTTC. This gives the protein CASSPAISSYNEQFF.